The 31 T cell receptor beta chains below were found in one sample sequenced in a study of blood T cell repertoires in COVID-19. TCRdb keeps only in-frame clones here, not all; method: immunoSEQ multiplex PCR. The sample lists fewer than 200,000 clones, roughly 86% occurring once. Sequencing was carried out using peripheral blood. Source of these receptors: a woman of 80 years or more with COVID-19, enrolled during active disease.

The rearrangement joins TRBV12-5 to TRBJ1-2; a possible D gene is TRBD1 (6 bases). The CDR3 loop spans 13 amino acids. Looked up from germline, CDR1 is LGHNT and CDR2 is FRNRAP. The V end lost 6 bases, the J end lost 8 bases, and 16 bases lay between the germline ends. CDR3 loop: CASGHGGAWGYTF. The CDR3 region has the DNA TGTGCTAGTGGCCACGGGGGGGCCTGGGGCTACACCTTC.

The CDR3 DNA reads TGTGCCAGCAGCTTGGGGACAGGGCTTGGCTACACCTTC. It codes for CASSLGTGLGYTF. The chain recombines TRBV5-6 with TRBJ1-2; 8 positions agree with TRBD1. The V and J ends lost 0 bases and 7 bases, in that order; junction bases with no gene match: 2. This CDR3 is 13 amino acids long. Germline V gene sequence: CDR1 SGHDT, CDR2 YYEEEE.

V is TRBV28 and J is TRBJ2-1; TRBD2 matches 14 bases. The CDR3 spans 14 residues. The J segment lost 10 bases and the V segment lost 8 bases, leaving 7 bases of the junction unmatched. Per germline, CDR1 MDHEN and CDR2 SYDVKM. CDR3 nucleotides: TGTGCCAGCCGTGGGACTAGCGGGAGACAGGAGCAGTTCTTC. Its translation: CASRGTSGRQEQFF.

The chain couples TRBV27 to TRBJ2-3, with 13 bases that match TRBD2. V was pared by 2 bases and J by 5 bases, with 1 base of the junction left unmatched. Germline assignment: CDR1 MNHEY and CDR2 SMNVEV (reference sequence). The CDR3 runs 15 residues. CDR3 nucleotides: TGTGCCAGCAGTTTAAGACTAGCGGGAGGAGATACGCAGTATTTT. It codes for CASSLRLAGGDTQYF.

The chain joins TRBV3-1 (or the pseudogene TRBV3-2) to TRBJ2-7; D is perhaps TRBD1 (6 bases). The V gene lost 3 bases and the J gene lost 6 bases, with 18 bases spanning the gap. CDR3 length equals 15 residues. The germline V gene encodes CDR1 LGHDT and CDR2 YNNKEL (reference sequence). The CDR3 is CASSHRQVPLCEQYF. The CDR3, as DNA: TGTGCCAGCAGCCATAGACAGGTTCCCCTCTGCGAGCAGTACTTC.

The chain combines TRBV6-4 with TRBJ2-7; 8 bases line up with TRBD1. The CDR3 sequence is 17 residues long. Germline trimming cut 3 bases from V and 0 bases from J; bases unmatched to any gene: 10. Looked up from germline, CDR1 is MRHNA and CDR2 is SNTAGT. The DNA of the CDR3 is TGTGCCAGCAGTGAAATCCGCCGGGACAGGCCCTCCTACGAGCAGTACTTC. It encodes CASSEIRRDRPSYEQYF.

The CDR3 DNA follows: TGTGCCATCAGTGACCGTCAGACAGTATATAATTCACCCCTCCACTTT. Protein: CAISDRQTVYNSPLHF. V and J are TRBV10-3 and TRBJ1-6; D may be TRBD1 (5 bases). This CDR3 contains 16 residues. The germline gives CDR1 ENHRY, CDR2 SYGVKD. Trimming pared 3 bases from V and 4 bases from J, leaving 13 bases between.

This chain joins TRBV28 and TRBJ1-3; D remains unclear. Trimming pared 5 bases from V and 4 bases from J, leaving 18 bases between. The germline V gene has CDR1 MDHEN and CDR2 SYDVKM. There are 16 residues in the CDR3. Here the CDR3 reads CASSALGRNSGNTIYF. CDR3 DNA: TGTGCCAGCAGTGCACTTGGCAGGAACTCCGGAAACACCATATATTTT.

The chain recombines TRBV18 with TRBJ1-2, with D unclear. The germline V gene has CDR1 KGHSH and CDR2 LQKENI. V lost 0 bases to trimming and J lost 8 bases, with 10 bases between them. The CDR3 extends over 13 amino acids. As DNA, the CDR3 is TGTGCCAGCTCACCACCGGCCGCCATGGGCTACACCTTC. Translation: CASSPPAAMGYTF.

The rearrangement joins TRBV7-9 to TRBJ2-1; 10 positions match TRBD2. V lost 2 bases, J lost 5 bases, and 15 bases stayed unmatched. Germline CDR1 and CDR2: SEHNR and FQNEAQ (reference sequence). CDR3 length: 19 residues. CDR3 coding DNA: TGTGCCAGCAGCTTAAAAGCTGGGAGCGGGAGGGCCGAAAACAATGAGCAGTTCTTC. Amino acids: CASSLKAGSGRAENNEQFF.

The V gene is TRBV7-9, the J gene TRBJ2-1; 8 bases fit TRBD1. The germline CDR1 and CDR2 sequences are SEHNR and FQNEAQ (reference sequence). Germline trimming cut 5 bases from V and 8 bases from J; bases unmatched to any gene: 14. This CDR3 contains 16 residues. The CDR3 region is CASSQGAGPKTDEQFF. The DNA of the CDR3 is TGTGCCAGCAGCCAGGGGGCGGGACCGAAGACCGATGAGCAGTTCTTC.

There are a few counts of this clone. The chain joins TRBV10-3 to TRBJ2-7; TRBD1 agrees at 10 bases. The CDR3 has 13 amino acids. The germline gives CDR1 ENHRY, CDR2 SYGVKD. V lost 6 bases and J lost 2; bases outside the gene matches: 1. The chain's CDR3 is CAIRGTGAYEQYF. The CDR3 nucleotides are TGTGCCATCAGAGGGACAGGGGCCTACGAGCAGTACTTC.

The V and J genes are TRBV7-9 and TRBJ2-3; a possible D gene is TRBD1 (6 bases). Germline V CDR1 and CDR2: SEHNR, FQNEAQ (reference sequence). The CDR3 is made up of 14 amino acids. With 5 bases removed from V and 0 bases from J, the gap between germline ends came to 9 bases. CDR3 bases: TGTGCCAGCAGCCTACAGGGAAGCACAGATACGCAGTATTTT. Translation: CASSLQGSTDTQYF.

CDR3 in amino acids: CSATERGSGNTIYF. In nucleotides, the CDR3 is TGCAGTGCTACTGAACGGGGGTCTGGAAACACCATATATTTT. The V and J genes are TRBV20-1 and TRBJ1-3; a weak D match, TRBD1 (5 bases). V was pared by 4 bases and J by 1 base, with 11 bases between. This CDR3 region has 14 residues. The V gene's germline CDR1 is DFQATT and CDR2 SNEGSKA (reference sequence).

This clone was seen only once. The chain is built from TRBV6-5 and TRBJ1-5; a possible D gene is TRBD1 (5 bases). The V end was cut by 0 bases, the J end by 5 bases, with 11 bases between. Looked up from germline, CDR1 is MNHEY and CDR2 is SVGAGI. This CDR3 spans 15 amino acids. CDR3 amino acids: CASSYSAGPYQPQHF. Here the CDR3 DNA reads TGTGCCAGCAGTTACTCGGCGGGGCCTTATCAGCCCCAGCATTTT.

J is TRBJ1-5 and V is TRBV19; the D is unclear. The CDR3 consists of 16 residues. V lost 6 bases and J lost 2, with 17 bases in between. The germline V gene encodes CDR1 LNHDA and CDR2 SQIVND (reference sequence). Here the CDR3 reads CASSEKRLSRNQPQHF. For the CDR3, the DNA is TGTGCCAGTAGCGAAAAACGACTCTCCCGCAATCAGCCCCAGCATTTT.

This clone was seen more than once but under ten times. The identical CDR3 is also encoded by other nucleotide sequences in the sample. J is TRBJ1-2 and V is TRBV18; 8 bases fit TRBD1. V lost 1 base, J lost 6 bases, and 1 base stayed unmatched. The CDR3 has 13 amino acids. The germline V gene encodes CDR1 KGHSH and CDR2 LQKENI. The CDR3 loop reads CASSPLTGDGYTF. The CDR3, as DNA: TGTGCCAGCTCACCACTGACAGGGGATGGCTACACCTTC.

The chain is built from TRBV12-2 and TRBJ2-5; no DNA check was done on the table's D call, TRBD2. TRBV12-2 is a pseudogene segment. This CDR3 is built from 13 residues. CDR3 amino acids: CAGVAGARETQYF. CDR3 bases: TGTGCGGGAGTAGCGGGAGCTCGGGAGACCCAGTACTTC.

J is TRBJ2-3 and V is TRBV10-3, with D tentatively TRBD1 (5 bases). V lost 8 bases and J lost 2, with 11 bases in between. Germline loops: CDR1 ENHRY, CDR2 SYGVKD. The CDR3 has 13 amino acids. The CDR3 bases are TGTGCCATCTGGGGCGGTTACACAGATACGCAGTATTTT. Its protein is CAIWGGYTDTQYF.

The rearrangement joins TRBV4-2 to TRBJ2-3, with 7 bases lining up with TRBD2. V gave up 4 bases and J gave up 3 bases; unmatched junction bases: 10. The CDR3 is 16 residues long. The V gene's germline CDR1 is LGHNA and CDR2 YNFKEQ. The CDR3 reads CASSLLQVGGTDTQYF. The CDR3 DNA reads TGTGCCAGCAGCCTTCTCCAGGTCGGGGGGACAGATACGCAGTATTTT.

The rearrangement links TRBV5-1 to TRBJ2-7; 7 positions agree with TRBD1. The CDR3 runs 11 residues. Germline CDR1 SGHRS, CDR2 YFSETQ. Germline trimming cut 5 bases from V and 4 bases from J; bases unmatched to any gene: 0. CDR3 sequence (DNA): TGCGCCAGCAGACAGGGGTACGAGCAGTACTTC. This sequence encodes CASRQGYEQYF.

The rearrangement joins TRBV7-9 to TRBJ1-2, with D possibly TRBD1 on 5 matching bases. The CDR3 contains 18 residues. V lost 7 bases, J lost 1 base, and 25 bases lay in between. CDR1 is SEHNR, CDR2 FQNEAQ, per germline (reference sequence). DNA of the CDR3: TGTGCCAGCACATACAAATGGCCAGGGTGGGGCGATAACTATGGCTACACCTTC. Translation gives CASTYKWPGWGDNYGYTF.

The V call is TRBV7-9, the J call TRBJ1-2; no firm D call. Trimming cost V 4 bases and J 0 bases, with 12 bases left between them. CDR1 is SEHNR and CDR2 is FQNEAQ in the germline V gene (reference sequence). The CDR3 totals 15 residues. The CDR3 region has the DNA TGTGCCAGCAGCTCCCGGGGTGTAGCTAACTATGGCTACACCTTC. It codes for CASSSRGVANYGYTF.

The J gene is TRBJ1-1, the V gene TRBV3-1 (or the pseudogene TRBV3-2), with a weak D call TRBD1 (5 bases). V was pared by 4 bases and J by 0 bases, with 12 bases between. Looked up from germline, CDR1 is LGHDT and CDR2 is YNNKEL (reference sequence). This CDR3 has 15 residues. The CDR3 protein is CASSPPRQLNTEAFF. CDR3 DNA: TGTGCCAGCAGCCCCCCCCGACAGTTGAACACTGAAGCTTTCTTT.

The rearrangement links TRBV4-1 to TRBJ2-7, with 14 bases lining up with TRBD2. This CDR3 contains 15 residues. The junction had 3 bases not matched to a gene; V was cut back by 1 base and J by 7 bases. Germline values: CDR1 MGHRA, CDR2 YSYEKL. Written as DNA, the CDR3 is TGCGCCAGCAGCCAAGGACTAGCGGGAGGGTTTGAGCAGTACTTC. Amino acids: CASSQGLAGGFEQYF.

The rearrangement links TRBV12-3 or TRBV12-4 to TRBJ2-5, with 8 bases that match TRBD2. The CDR3 consists of 13 residues. V shed 8 bases, J shed 5 bases, and the junction held 7 bases outside the gene matches. This chain's CDR3 is CASCERGRETQYF. CDR3 sequence (DNA): TGTGCCAGCTGCGAGCGGGGGCGGGAGACCCAGTACTTC.

The chain couples TRBV7-2 to TRBJ2-3; 9 bases align to TRBD2. The CDR3 length is 16 residues. The germline CDR1 and CDR2 sequences are SGHTA and FQGNSA. After removal of 7 bases from V and 0 bases from J, the junction contained 8 bases not matched to a gene. CDR3 residues: CASTRRLAASTDTQYF. CDR3 in DNA: TGTGCCAGCACCCGAAGACTAGCGGCTAGCACAGATACGCAGTATTTT. Supplemented by reference TRBV7-2 and TRBJ2-3, the full variable domain reads GAGVSQSPSNKVTEKGKDVELRCDPISGHTALYWYRQSLGQGLEFLIYFQGNSAPDKSGLPSDRFSAERTGGSVSTLTIQRTQQEDSAVYLCASTRRLAASTDTQYFGPGTRLTVL.

The genes are TRBV6-2 or TRBV6-3 and TRBJ1-5; 7 bases agree with TRBD1. The V gene end was trimmed by 1 base and the J gene end by 2 bases; junction bases not matched to a gene: 2. The CDR3 is 15 residues long. Germline CDR1 MNHEY, CDR2 SVGEGT. CDR3 region: CASSYYRGGNQPQHF. Written as DNA, the CDR3 is TGTGCCAGCAGTTACTACAGGGGCGGCAATCAGCCCCAGCATTTT.

V usage is TRBV4-3 and J usage is TRBJ1-2; D is uncertain. Looked up from germline, CDR1 is LGHNA and CDR2 is YSLEER. Trimming stripped 3 bases from V and 4 bases from J, with 18 bases between. The CDR3 consists of 16 residues. The CDR3 DNA reads as TGCGCCAGCAGCCACATCGGTGAGGGTTCGATCTATGGCTACACCTTC. Protein sequence: CASSHIGEGSIYGYTF.

The count of this clone is one. The gene calls are TRBV7-3 and TRBJ2-1; 7 nucleotides align to TRBD2. V gave up 5 bases and J gave up 5 bases; unmatched junction bases: 18. The CDR3 consists of 18 residues. From germline, CDR1 is SGHTA and CDR2 FQGTGA. CDR3 region: CASSHTTGGGPYDNEQFF. Written as DNA, the CDR3 is TGTGCCAGCAGCCATACGACGGGGGGAGGCCCTTACGACAATGAGCAGTTCTTC.

The chain couples TRBV6-4 to TRBJ2-3; 8 bases map to TRBD2. V lost 5 bases and J lost 3; bases outside the gene matches: 1. The CDR3 runs to 13 residues. Germline V CDR1 and CDR2: MRHNA, SNTAGT. The CDR3 spells CASSPSGTDTQYF. Written as DNA, the CDR3 is TGTGCCAGCAGTCCTAGCGGGACAGATACGCAGTATTTT.